Detailed here is one TCR beta chain. The target antigen is unknown. This entry belongs to a study of PD-1 blockade in classical Hodgkin lymphoma. The CDR3 is 15 residues long. With 1 base clipped from V and 3 bases from J, the junction kept 4 bases outside the gene matches. Germline CDR1 LGHNA, CDR2 YSLEER. Regarding the study as a whole: Newly diagnosed patients had baseline TCR diversity that was reportedly lower than that of healthy donors. The CD4+ diversity rise by C4D1 was clearest in complete responders.

Every one of the patients relapsed after autologous stem cell transplantation (brentuximab vedotin exposure was variable). Relapsed/refractory classical Hodgkin lymphoma patients had complete, partial or progressive responses. Assay: immunoSEQ multiplex PCR; the TCRdb copy retains only in-frame clones and omits some. Altogether 25,000 or so clones are present, approximately 64% being singletons, with the ten largest covering over 9.5%. The clonotype was recovered from a human donor with classical Hodgkin lymphoma. The starting material was peripheral blood mononuclear cells (PBMCs), obtained before the second cycle of nivolumab. This sequence joins TRBV4-3 and TRBJ2-7; TRBD1 aligns across 9 bases. CDR3 sequence: CASSQGTGDVYEQYF. The CDR3 DNA is TGCGCCAGCAGCCAAGGGACAGGGGATGTCTACGAGCAGTACTTC.